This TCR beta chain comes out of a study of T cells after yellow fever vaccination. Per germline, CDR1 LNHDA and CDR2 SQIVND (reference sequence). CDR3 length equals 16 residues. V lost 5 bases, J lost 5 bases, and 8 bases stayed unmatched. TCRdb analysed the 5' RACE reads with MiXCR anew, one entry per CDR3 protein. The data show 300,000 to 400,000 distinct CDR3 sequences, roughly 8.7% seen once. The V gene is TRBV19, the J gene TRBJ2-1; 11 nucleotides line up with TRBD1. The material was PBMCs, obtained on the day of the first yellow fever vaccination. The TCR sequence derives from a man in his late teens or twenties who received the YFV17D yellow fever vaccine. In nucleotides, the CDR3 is TGTGCCAGTAGTCCGACGGGACAGGGGGACCACAATGAGCAGTTCTTC. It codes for CASSPTGQGDHNEQFF.